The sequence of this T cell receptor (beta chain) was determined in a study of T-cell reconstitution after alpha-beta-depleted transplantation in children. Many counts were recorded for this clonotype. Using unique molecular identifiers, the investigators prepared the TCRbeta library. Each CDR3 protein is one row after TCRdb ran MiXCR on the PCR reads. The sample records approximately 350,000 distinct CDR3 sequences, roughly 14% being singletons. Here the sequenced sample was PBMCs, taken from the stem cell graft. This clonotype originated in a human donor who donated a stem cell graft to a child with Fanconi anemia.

This chain's CDR3 is CAISESPGGRRNEQFF. The CDR3 DNA is TGTGCCATCAGTGAGTCCCCCGGGGGTCGTCGTAATGAGCAGTTCTTC. This chain joins TRBV10-3 and TRBJ2-1, with a tentative D call TRBD2 (6 bases). Trimming shortened V by 0 bases and J by 7 bases, and 16 bases separated the two germline ends. Germline V gene data show CDR1 as ENHRY and CDR2 as SYGVKD. CDR3 length equals 16 residues.